This record covers a single TCR beta chain. There are 17 residues in the CDR3. Germline lookup yields CDR1 SNHLY and CDR2 FYNNEI. The V gene end was trimmed by 6 bases and the J gene end by 8 bases; junction bases not matched to a gene: 12. This entry comes from a study of T-cell memory formation after mild COVID-19. Whole-study context: Clustering of TCRs was largely donor specific.

TCRdb itself ran the 5' RACE reads through MiXCR, one entry per CDR3 protein. Of about 400,000 distinct CDR3 sequences listed, 20% to 25% are singletons. The receptor was derived from an adult woman who had mild COVID-19 (a few samples of this study predate the infection). Cell type and time point are not known. This sequence joins TRBV2 and TRBJ2-1, with 14 bases matching TRBD2. What was sequenced was PBMCs or a T cell subset sorted from them (not recorded which). CDR3 sequence: CASSDGTSGRSDYEQFF. Here the CDR3 DNA reads TGTGCCAGCAGCGATGGGACTAGCGGGAGATCCGATTATGAGCAGTTCTTC.